This T cell receptor (beta chain) was sequenced for a study of tumor-infiltrating lymphocytes in primary liver carcinoma. Total RNA and DNA came together from roughly 20-30 mg of bulk tissue without cell sorting. Germline loops: CDR1 SGHAT, CDR2 FQNNGV. The CDR3 extends over 15 amino acids. With 5 bases clipped from V and 9 bases from J, the junction kept 10 bases outside the gene matches. Total RNA (roughly 0.45 ug) served as template for TCR beta cDNA synthesis primed by a constant-region primer. Construction of TCR beta libraries relied on three successive nested multiplex PCR rounds employing slightly modified ARM-PCR. Use of TRBV1-TRBV30 forward primers with a C-beta reverse primer characterized the first two PCR rounds, which lasted around 10 cycles each. TCRdb re-derived calls from the multiplex PCR reads in MiXCR, one entry per CDR3 protein. The data show tens of thousands of distinct CDR3 sequences, under 75% seen once.

V gene TRBV11-2 combines with J gene TRBJ2-1, with 10 bases matching TRBD2. The specimen sequenced was tumor-adjacent normal liver tissue. This receptor was taken from a man aged 35 to 55 with primary liver carcinoma and hepatitis B virus infection. CDR3 DNA sequence: TGTGCCAGCAGCCCTCAGCGGGAGGGTTTGTGTGAGCAGTTCTTC. The encoded protein is CASSPQREGLCEQFF.